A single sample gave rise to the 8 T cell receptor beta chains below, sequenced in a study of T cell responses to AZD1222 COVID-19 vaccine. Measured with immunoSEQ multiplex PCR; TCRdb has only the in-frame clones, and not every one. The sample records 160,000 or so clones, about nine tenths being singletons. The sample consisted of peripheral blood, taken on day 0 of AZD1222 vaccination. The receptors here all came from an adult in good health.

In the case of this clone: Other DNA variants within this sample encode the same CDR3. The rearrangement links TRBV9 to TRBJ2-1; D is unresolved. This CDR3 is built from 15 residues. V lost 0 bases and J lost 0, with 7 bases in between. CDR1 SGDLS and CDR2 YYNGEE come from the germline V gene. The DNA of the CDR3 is TGTGCCAGCAGCGTAGATTCGAGCTCCTACAATGAGCAGTTCTTC. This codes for CASSVDSSSYNEQFF.

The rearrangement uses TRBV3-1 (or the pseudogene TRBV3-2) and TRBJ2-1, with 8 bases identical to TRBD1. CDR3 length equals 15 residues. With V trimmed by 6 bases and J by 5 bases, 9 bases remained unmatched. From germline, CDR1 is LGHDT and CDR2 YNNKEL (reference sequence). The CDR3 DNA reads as TGTGCCAGCAGTCCGAAACAGGGGGTAAACAATGAGCAGTTCTTC. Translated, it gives CASSPKQGVNNEQFF.

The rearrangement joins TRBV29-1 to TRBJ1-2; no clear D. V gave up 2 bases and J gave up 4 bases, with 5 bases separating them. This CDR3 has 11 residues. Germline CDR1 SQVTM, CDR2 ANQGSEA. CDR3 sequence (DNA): TGCAGCGTTGAATCCTTCTATGGCTACACCTTC. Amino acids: CSVESFYGYTF.

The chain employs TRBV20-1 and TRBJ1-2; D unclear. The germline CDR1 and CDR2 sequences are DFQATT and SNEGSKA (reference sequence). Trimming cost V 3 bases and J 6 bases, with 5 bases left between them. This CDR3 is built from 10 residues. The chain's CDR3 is CSARADGYTF. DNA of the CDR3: TGCAGTGCTAGGGCAGATGGCTACACCTTC.

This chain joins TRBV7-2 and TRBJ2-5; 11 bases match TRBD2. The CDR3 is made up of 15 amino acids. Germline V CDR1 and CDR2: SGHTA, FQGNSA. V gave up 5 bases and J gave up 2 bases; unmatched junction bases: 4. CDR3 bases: TGTGCCAGCAGCGGATTAGCGGGAGGGCAAGAGACCCAGTACTTC. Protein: CASSGLAGGQETQYF.

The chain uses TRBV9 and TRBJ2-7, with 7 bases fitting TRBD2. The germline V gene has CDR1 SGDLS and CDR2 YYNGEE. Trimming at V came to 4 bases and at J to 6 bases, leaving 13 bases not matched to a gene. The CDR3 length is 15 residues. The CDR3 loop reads CASSPTWSGVSEQYF. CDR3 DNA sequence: TGTGCCAGCAGCCCGACGTGGAGCGGGGTATCCGAGCAGTACTTC. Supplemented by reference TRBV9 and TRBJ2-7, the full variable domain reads DSGVTQTPKHLITATGQRVTLRCSPRSGDLSVYWYQQSLDQGLQFLIQYYNGEERAKGNILERFSAQQFPDLHSELNLSSLELGDSALYFCASSPTWSGVSEQYFGPGTRLTVT.

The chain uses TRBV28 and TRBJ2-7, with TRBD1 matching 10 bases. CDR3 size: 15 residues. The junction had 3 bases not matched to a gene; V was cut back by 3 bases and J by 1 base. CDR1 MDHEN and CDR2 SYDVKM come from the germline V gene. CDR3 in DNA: TGTGCCAGCAGTTTGCCGGGACAGGGGTCCTACGAGCAGTACTTC. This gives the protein CASSLPGQGSYEQYF.

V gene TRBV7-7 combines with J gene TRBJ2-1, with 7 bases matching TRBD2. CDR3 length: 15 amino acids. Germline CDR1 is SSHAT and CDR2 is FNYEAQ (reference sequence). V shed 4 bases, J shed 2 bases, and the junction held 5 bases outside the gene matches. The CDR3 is CASSSGLVPYNEQFF. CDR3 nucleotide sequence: TGTGCCAGCAGCTCTGGACTAGTTCCCTACAATGAGCAGTTCTTC.